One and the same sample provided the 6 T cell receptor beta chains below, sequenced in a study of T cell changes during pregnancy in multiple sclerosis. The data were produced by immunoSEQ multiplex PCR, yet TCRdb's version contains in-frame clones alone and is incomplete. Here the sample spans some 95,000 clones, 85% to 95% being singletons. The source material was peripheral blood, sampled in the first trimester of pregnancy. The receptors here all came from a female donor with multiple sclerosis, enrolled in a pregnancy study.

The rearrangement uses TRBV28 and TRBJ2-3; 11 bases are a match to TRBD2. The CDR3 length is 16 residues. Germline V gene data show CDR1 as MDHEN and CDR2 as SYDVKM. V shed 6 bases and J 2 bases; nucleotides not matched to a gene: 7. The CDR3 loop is CASRSSGRGITDTQYF. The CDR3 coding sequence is TGTGCCAGCAGGAGTAGCGGGAGGGGGATCACAGATACGCAGTATTTT.

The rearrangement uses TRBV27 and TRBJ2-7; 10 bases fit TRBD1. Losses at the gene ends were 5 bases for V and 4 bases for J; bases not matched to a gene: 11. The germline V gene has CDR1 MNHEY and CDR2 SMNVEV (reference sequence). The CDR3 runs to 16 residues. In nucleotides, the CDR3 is TGTGCCAGCAGTCTCCATCCGACAGGGGGCGGGTACGAGCAGTACTTC. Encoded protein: CASSLHPTGGGYEQYF.

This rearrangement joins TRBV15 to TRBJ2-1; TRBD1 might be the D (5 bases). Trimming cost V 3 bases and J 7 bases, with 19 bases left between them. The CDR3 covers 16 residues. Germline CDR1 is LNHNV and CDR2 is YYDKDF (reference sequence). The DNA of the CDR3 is TGTGCCACCAGCAGCCCCTCCGACAGTCGTAGTAATGAGCAGTTCTTC. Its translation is CATSSPSDSRSNEQFF.

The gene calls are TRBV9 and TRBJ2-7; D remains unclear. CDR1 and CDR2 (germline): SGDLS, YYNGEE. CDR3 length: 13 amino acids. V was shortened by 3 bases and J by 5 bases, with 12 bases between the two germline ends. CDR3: CASSGGVVDEQYF. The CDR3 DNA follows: TGTGCCAGCAGCGGCGGAGTAGTGGACGAGCAGTACTTC.

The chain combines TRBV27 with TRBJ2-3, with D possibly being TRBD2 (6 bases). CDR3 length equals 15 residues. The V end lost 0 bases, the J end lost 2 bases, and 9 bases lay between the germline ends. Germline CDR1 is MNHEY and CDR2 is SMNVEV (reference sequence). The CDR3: CASSLSSGPTDTQYF. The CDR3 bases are TGTGCCAGCAGTTTATCTAGCGGACCCACAGATACGCAGTATTTT.

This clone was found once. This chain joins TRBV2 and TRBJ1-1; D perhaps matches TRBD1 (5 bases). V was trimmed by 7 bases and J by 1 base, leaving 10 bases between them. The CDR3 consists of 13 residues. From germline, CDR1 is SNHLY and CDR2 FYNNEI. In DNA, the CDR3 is TGTGCCAGCAAAAGACAGCAGAACACTGAAGCTTTCTTT. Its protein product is CASKRQQNTEAFF. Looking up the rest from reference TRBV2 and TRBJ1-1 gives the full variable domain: EPEVTQTPSHQVTQMGQEVILRCVPISNHLYFYWYRQILGQKVEFLVSFYNNEISEKSEIFDDQFSVERPDGSNFTLKIRSTKLEDSAMYFCASKRQQNTEAFFGQGTRLTVV.